A single TCR beta chain is shown here with its context. The data are from a study of shared clonotypes between healthy human individuals. Replicate PCRs from sorted subsets contained approximately 190 ng DNA, which is roughly 30,000 T cell genomes. The assay was immunoSEQ multiplex PCR, and TCRdb's table has in-frame clones only and misses some. The sample holds roughly 1.5 million clones, approximately 98% seen once. This clonotype was obtained from a man aged 25 to 45 in good health. The specimen sequenced was naive CD4+ T cells sorted from blood. Indicated subset: CD45RA+ positively selected.

CDR3 sequence reads: CASSLAPPPIGTSGSLREQYF. The CDR3 region has the DNA TGCGCCAGCAGCTTGGCCCCTCCCCCCATTGGGACTAGCGGGAGTCTTCGGGAGCAGTACTTC. The chain is built from TRBV5-1 and TRBJ2-7; 14 nucleotides line up with TRBD2. Unmatched junction bases numbered 21, after V lost 0 bases and J lost 7 bases. The CDR3 covers 21 residues. Germline values: CDR1 SGHRS, CDR2 YFSETQ. The variable domain in full, with the rest retrieved from reference TRBV5-1 and TRBJ2-7, is KAGVTQTPRYLIKTRGQQVTLSCSPISGHRSVSWYQQTPGQGLQFLFEYFSETQRNKGNFPGRFSGRQFSNSRSEMNVSTLELGDSALYLCASSLAPPPIGTSGSLREQYFGPGTRLTVT.